One sample yielded the 4 T cell receptor beta chains listed below, sequenced in a study of blood T cell repertoires in COVID-19. Profiled with immunoSEQ multiplex PCR; TCRdb holds only in-frame clones, not every one. Of some 150,000 clones listed, roughly 84% are singletons. The sample comprised peripheral blood. The receptor source for this set is a human donor in a cohort sampled during active COVID-19.

The chain has TRBV11-2 and TRBJ2-5, with a tentative D call TRBD1 (7 bases). Germline lookup yields CDR1 SGHAT and CDR2 FQNNGV. The CDR3 contains 16 residues. V was pared by 0 bases and J by 2 bases, with 13 bases between. CDR3: CASSLDAGTVQETQYF. CDR3 sequence (DNA): TGTGCCAGCAGCTTAGATGCGGGGACAGTTCAAGAGACCCAGTACTTC.

The chain carries TRBV3-1 (or the pseudogene TRBV3-2) and TRBJ2-3, with 14 positions matching TRBD2. Germline assignment: CDR1 LGHDT and CDR2 YNNKEL (reference sequence). The CDR3 covers 18 residues. The V segment lost 1 base and the J segment 0 bases; nucleotides outside the gene matches: 3. The CDR3 spells CASSQGTSGGTSTDTQYF. CDR3 DNA: TGTGCCAGCAGCCAAGGGACTAGCGGGGGGACTAGCACAGATACGCAGTATTTT.

This chain connects TRBV5-1 to TRBJ2-3; 8 nucleotides agree with TRBD2. Looked up from germline, CDR1 is SGHRS and CDR2 is YFSETQ. The CDR3 is 16 residues long. Unmatched junction bases numbered 7, after V lost 2 bases and J lost 2 bases. As DNA, the CDR3 is TGCGCCAGCAGCTTTGGCGCGGGGGGCCTCACAGATACGCAGTATTTT. Translated, it gives CASSFGAGGLTDTQYF.

In the case of this clone: Other DNA variants within this sample encode the same CDR3. The chain is built from TRBV11-1 and TRBJ1-2; 7 bases line up with TRBD1. Trimming cost V 3 bases and J 7 bases; bases outside gene matches: 5. CDR1 is SGHAT and CDR2 is FQDESV in the germline V gene (reference sequence). The CDR3 totals 13 residues. The CDR3 nucleotides read TGTGCCAGCAGCTTCGACAGGGAATCTGGCTACACCTTC. It translates to CASSFDRESGYTF.